These T cell receptor beta chains were read from a single sample in a study of blood T cell repertoires in COVID-19. The assay was immunoSEQ multiplex PCR, and TCRdb's table has in-frame clones only and misses some. The sample records some 120,000 clones, around nine tenths being singletons. Sequenced sample: peripheral blood. Receptor source: a human donor with active COVID-19. The donor label of this sample is uncertain. Each CDR3 is given without its conserved first and last residue.

V gene	J gene	CDR3 protein
TRBV5-8	TRBJ2-3	ASSFGAGSLGTDTQY
TRBV11-2	TRBJ1-1	ASSPWDRVATEAF
TRBV10-2	TRBJ1-2	ASSVPGIYGYT
TRBV9	TRBJ2-5	ASSLNGIQETQY
TRBV3-1/TRBV3-2	TRBJ2-5	ASSRLAGAPSQETQY
TRBV4-3	TRBJ1-6	ASSQNPYNSPLH
TRBV6-5	TRBJ2-5	ASRTGVKETQY
TRBV2	TRBJ1-1	AIRRNTEAF
TRBV28	TRBJ2-1	ASSPRHRGKDEQF
TRBV6-2/TRBV6-3	TRBJ2-1	ASSYSPTGTGPRYNEQF